Below are 17 T cell receptor beta chains sequenced from a single sample in a study of cytomegalovirus exposure and HLA in healthy donors. PCR used 60 Vbeta primers and 13 Jbeta primers. Assay: immunoSEQ multiplex PCR; the TCRdb copy retains only in-frame clones and omits some. Of 120,000 or so clones in the sample, 60% to 85% were seen once. What was sequenced was PBMCs. These receptors originate from a woman between 35 and 50 years old in good health and CMV-seronegative.

The rearrangement uses TRBV19 and TRBJ2-7; 8 bases are a match to TRBD1. Unmatched junction bases numbered 12, after V lost 8 bases and J lost 6 bases. From germline, CDR1 is LNHDA and CDR2 SQIVND (reference sequence). The CDR3 sequence is 14 residues long. The CDR3 loop reads CASSDGQGLGEQYF. DNA of the CDR3: TGTGCCAGTTCAGACGGACAGGGTCTCGGCGAGCAGTACTTC.

In its sample, this clone was seen once. The chain employs TRBV5-1 and TRBJ2-1; D call uncertain. The CDR3 is 13 amino acids. V lost 0 bases to trimming and J lost 3 bases, with 4 bases between them. Germline lookup yields CDR1 SGHRS and CDR2 YFSETQ. The CDR3: CASSLDSYNEQFF. The CDR3 region has the DNA TGCGCCAGCAGCTTGGACAGCTACAATGAGCAGTTCTTC.

This chain joins TRBV5-6 and TRBJ2-7; D ambiguous. The CDR3 runs to 12 residues. Germline V gives CDR1 SGHDT, CDR2 YYEEEE. Trimming took 1 base from V and 4 from J, leaving 6 bases between them. CDR3 in DNA: TGTGCCAGCAGCTTGCTGGCTTACGAGCAGTACTTC. Amino acids: CASSLLAYEQYF.

There are a few counts of this clone. The gene calls are TRBV10-3 and TRBJ2-1, with 8 nucleotides matching TRBD2. The CDR3 is 15 residues long. Germline V lookup: CDR1 ENHRY, CDR2 SYGVKD. J gave up 6 bases and V 2 bases, and 6 bases lay outside the gene matches. The CDR3 nucleotides read TGTGCCATCAGTGAGCGGGAGGGCCGCGTCAATGAGCAGTTCTTC. Its protein is CAISEREGRVNEQFF.

The chain uses TRBV6-1 and TRBJ2-5; D might be TRBD2 (6 bases). CDR1 MNHNS and CDR2 SASEGT come from the germline V gene. This CDR3 region has 14 residues. The V end lost 2 bases, the J end lost 1 base, and 8 bases lay between the germline ends. This CDR3 is CASSEWRGQETQYF. The CDR3 DNA is TGTGCCAGCAGTGAATGGCGGGGCCAAGAGACCCAGTACTTC.

This clone was counted only a few times. The V and J genes are TRBV11-2 and TRBJ1-2, with 7 bases lining up with TRBD1. The V segment lost 5 bases and the J segment 3 bases; nucleotides outside the gene matches: 3. The length of the CDR3 is 13 residues. Germline V gene lookup returns CDR1 SGHAT and CDR2 FQNNGV. CDR3 DNA: TGTGCCAGCAGCCCTGGACAGGACTATGGCTACACCTTC. Amino acids: CASSPGQDYGYTF.

The chain employs TRBV18 and TRBJ2-2; 7 bases align to TRBD2. V lost 3 bases, J lost 8 bases, and 12 bases stayed unmatched. This CDR3 region has 16 residues. The germline V gene encodes CDR1 KGHSH and CDR2 LQKENI. CDR3 coding DNA: TGTGCCAGCTCACCCCCGGGACTAAATACCGCGGGGGAGCTGTTTTTT. Amino acids: CASSPPGLNTAGELFF.

The V call is TRBV4-3, the J call TRBJ2-1; D possibly corresponds to TRBD1 (6 bases). This CDR3 is built from 15 residues. V shed 0 bases and J shed 4 bases, with 10 bases lying between them. Germline CDR1 reads LGHNA; CDR2 reads YSLEER. Written as DNA, the CDR3 is TGCGCCAGCAGCCAAGACAGGGGATCTTACAATGAGCAGTTCTTC. Translated: CASSQDRGSYNEQFF.

This chain links TRBV5-1 with TRBJ2-5; D perhaps matches TRBD2 (7 bases). Trimming stripped 0 bases from V and 9 bases from J, with 12 bases between. The CDR3 is 13 amino acids. Germline V lookup: CDR1 SGHRS, CDR2 YFSETQ. CDR3 protein: CASSLGGEGAQYF. The CDR3 DNA is TGCGCCAGCAGCTTGGGAGGGGAGGGGGCCCAGTACTTC.

The rearrangement links TRBV10-2 to TRBJ2-1; D perhaps matches TRBD2 (5 bases). The V gene lost 7 bases and the J gene lost 3 bases, with 10 bases spanning the gap. Looked up from germline, CDR1 is WSHSY and CDR2 is SAAADI. The CDR3 extends over 13 amino acids. The CDR3 is CASKQRNYNEQFF. The CDR3 DNA sequence: TGCGCCAGCAAACAGCGGAACTACAATGAGCAGTTCTTC.

The V and J genes are TRBV2 and TRBJ1-4, with D hard to call. The CDR3 is 15 residues long. Trimming shortened V by 2 bases and J by 6 bases, and 13 bases separated the two germline ends. Per the germline V gene, CDR1 is SNHLY and CDR2 is FYNNEI. CDR3 nucleotides: TGTGCCAGCAGTGAAAGAACGAGCGCGTATGAAAAACTGTTTTTT. Its protein product is CASSERTSAYEKLFF.

CDR3 protein: CASSQTLRTSGGNEQFF. For the CDR3, the DNA is TGCGCCAGCAGCCAAACCTTGCGAACTAGCGGGGGGAATGAGCAGTTCTTC. The V gene is TRBV4-1, the J gene TRBJ2-1, with 12 bases identical to TRBD2. Germline trimming cut 2 bases from V and 7 bases from J; bases unmatched to any gene: 9. CDR3 size: 17 residues. From germline, CDR1 is MGHRA and CDR2 YSYEKL.

The chain uses TRBV29-1 and TRBJ1-5; maybe TRBD1 (5 bases). This CDR3 contains 15 residues. Germline loops: CDR1 SQVTM, CDR2 ANQGSEA. V lost 4 bases to trimming and J lost 1 base, with 14 bases between them. The CDR3 DNA follows: TGCAGCGTTGGAGAGGGGCTGAGCAGCAATCAGCCCCAGCATTTT. Amino acid sequence: CSVGEGLSSNQPQHF.

The chain has TRBV2 and TRBJ1-4; no firm D call. V lost 1 base and J 4 bases, leaving 7 bases between the germline ends. This CDR3 region has 14 residues. In germline, CDR1 is SNHLY, CDR2 FYNNEI. In DNA form, the CDR3 reads TGTGCCAGCAGTGAAGGGAGGTTTAATGAAAAACTGTTTTTT. Its translation: CASSEGRFNEKLFF.

The rearrangement uses TRBV28 and TRBJ1-6, with D hard to call. Germline V gives CDR1 MDHEN, CDR2 SYDVKM. This CDR3 is built from 15 residues. Between the trimmed V and J ends, which lost 4 bases and 7 bases, there was a span of 14 bases. This chain's CDR3 is CASSSELGGNSPLHF. DNA of the CDR3: TGTGCCAGCAGTTCAGAGCTGGGAGGGAATTCACCCCTCCACTTT.

This clone was picked up a small number of times. CDR3 DNA: TGTGCCAGTAGTATAACAGGGGGGGCCAACGTCCTGACTTTC. It translates to CASSITGGANVLTF. This chain uses TRBV19 with TRBJ2-6, with D maybe TRBD1 (6 bases). V was cut by 2 bases and J by 4 bases, with 6 bases left in between. The CDR3 sequence is 14 residues long. CDR1 and CDR2 (germline): LNHDA, SQIVND (reference sequence). The complete variable domain, with remaining parts taken from reference TRBV19 and TRBJ2-6, reads DGGITQSPKYLFRKEGQNVTLSCEQNLNHDAMYWYRQDPGQGLRLIYYSQIVNDFQKGDIAEGYSVSREKKESFPLTVTSAQKNPTAFYLCASSITGGANVLTFGAGSRLTVL.

V is TRBV7-3 and J is TRBJ1-3; weak D call: TRBD1 (5 bases). Germline assignment: CDR1 SGHTA and CDR2 FQGTGA. Trimming removed 1 base at V and 0 bases at J, with 13 bases between. This CDR3 has 17 amino acids. This CDR3 is CASSLMAGTISGNTIYF. The CDR3 nucleotides are TGTGCCAGCAGCTTAATGGCAGGGACTATCTCTGGAAACACCATATATTTT.